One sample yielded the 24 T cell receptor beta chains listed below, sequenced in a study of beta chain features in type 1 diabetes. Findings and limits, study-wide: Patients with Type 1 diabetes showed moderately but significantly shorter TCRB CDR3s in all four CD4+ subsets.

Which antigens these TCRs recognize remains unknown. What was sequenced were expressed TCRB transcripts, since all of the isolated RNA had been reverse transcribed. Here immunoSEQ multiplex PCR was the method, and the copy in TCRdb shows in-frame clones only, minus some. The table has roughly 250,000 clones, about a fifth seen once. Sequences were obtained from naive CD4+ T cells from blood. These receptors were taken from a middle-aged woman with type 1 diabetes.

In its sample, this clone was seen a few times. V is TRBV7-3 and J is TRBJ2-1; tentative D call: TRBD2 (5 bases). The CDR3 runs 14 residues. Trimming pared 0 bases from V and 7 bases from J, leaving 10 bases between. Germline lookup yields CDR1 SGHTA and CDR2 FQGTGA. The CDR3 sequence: CASSLTGLANEQFF. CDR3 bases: TGTGCCAGCAGCTTAACGGGATTAGCGAATGAGCAGTTCTTC. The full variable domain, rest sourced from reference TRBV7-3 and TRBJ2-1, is GAGVSQTPSNKVTEKGKYVELRCDPISGHTALYWYRQSLGQGPEFLIYFQGTGAADDSGLPNDRFFAVRPEGSVSTLKIQRTERGDSAVYLCASSLTGLANEQFFGPGTRLTVL.

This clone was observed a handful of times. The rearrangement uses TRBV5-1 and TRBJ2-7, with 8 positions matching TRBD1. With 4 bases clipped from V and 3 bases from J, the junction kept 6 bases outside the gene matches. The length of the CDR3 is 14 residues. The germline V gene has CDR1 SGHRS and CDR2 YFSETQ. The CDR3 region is CASSRGQADYEQYF. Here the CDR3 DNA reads TGCGCCAGCAGCCGGGGACAGGCCGACTACGAGCAGTACTTC.

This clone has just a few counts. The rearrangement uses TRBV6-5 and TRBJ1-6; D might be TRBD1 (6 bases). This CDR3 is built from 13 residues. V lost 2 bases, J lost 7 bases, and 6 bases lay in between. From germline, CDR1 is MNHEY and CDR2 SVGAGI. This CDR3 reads CASSYRGNSPLHF. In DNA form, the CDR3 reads TGTGCCAGCAGTTACAGGGGGAATTCACCCCTCCACTTT.

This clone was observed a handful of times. CDR3 in amino acids: CASSVESQIQETQYF. CDR3 in DNA: TGTGCCAGCAGCGTAGAATCCCAGATTCAAGAGACCCAGTACTTC. This chain connects TRBV9 to TRBJ2-5; no reliable D call. V lost 0 bases and J lost 2, with 11 bases in between. The CDR3 runs to 15 residues. From germline, CDR1 is SGDLS and CDR2 YYNGEE.

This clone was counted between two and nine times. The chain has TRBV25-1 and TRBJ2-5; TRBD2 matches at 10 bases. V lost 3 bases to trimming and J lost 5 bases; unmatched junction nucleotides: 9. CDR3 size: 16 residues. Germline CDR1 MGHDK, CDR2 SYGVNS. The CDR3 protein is CASSDHSGRAFETQYF. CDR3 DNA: TGTGCCAGCAGTGACCACAGCGGGAGGGCCTTTGAGACCCAGTACTTC.

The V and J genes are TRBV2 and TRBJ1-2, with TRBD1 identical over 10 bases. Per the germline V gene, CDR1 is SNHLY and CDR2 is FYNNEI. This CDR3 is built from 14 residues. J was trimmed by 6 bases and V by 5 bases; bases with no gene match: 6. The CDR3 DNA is TGTGCCAGCAGTAATACAGGACAGGGGGATGGCTACACCTTC. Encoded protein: CASSNTGQGDGYTF.

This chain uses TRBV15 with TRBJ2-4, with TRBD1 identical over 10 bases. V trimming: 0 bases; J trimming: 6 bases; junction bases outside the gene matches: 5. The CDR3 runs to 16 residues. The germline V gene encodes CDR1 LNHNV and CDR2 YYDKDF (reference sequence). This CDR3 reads CATSRDGTGVGNIQYF. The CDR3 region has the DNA TGTGCCACCAGCAGAGATGGGACAGGGGTGGGAAACATTCAGTACTTC.

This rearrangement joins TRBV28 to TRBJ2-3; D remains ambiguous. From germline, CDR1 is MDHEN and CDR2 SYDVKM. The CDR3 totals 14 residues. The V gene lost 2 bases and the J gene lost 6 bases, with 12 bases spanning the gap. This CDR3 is CASSLPYAWDTQYF. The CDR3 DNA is TGTGCCAGCAGTTTACCCTACGCTTGGGATACGCAGTATTTT.

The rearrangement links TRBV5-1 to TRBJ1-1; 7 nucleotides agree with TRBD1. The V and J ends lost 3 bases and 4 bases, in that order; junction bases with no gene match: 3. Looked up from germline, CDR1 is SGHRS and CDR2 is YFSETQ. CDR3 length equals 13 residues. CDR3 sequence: CASSYRGPTEAFF. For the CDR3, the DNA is TGCGCCAGCAGCTACAGGGGACCCACTGAAGCTTTCTTT.

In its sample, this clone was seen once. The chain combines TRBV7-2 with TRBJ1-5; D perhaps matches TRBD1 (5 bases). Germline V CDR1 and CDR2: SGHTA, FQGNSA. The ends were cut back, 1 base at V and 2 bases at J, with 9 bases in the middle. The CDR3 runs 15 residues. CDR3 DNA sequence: TGTGCCAGCAGCTTAGTCGGGGGGGGCAATCAGCCCCAGCATTTT. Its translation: CASSLVGGGNQPQHF. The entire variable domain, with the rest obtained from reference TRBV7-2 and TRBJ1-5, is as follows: GAGVSQSPSNKVTEKGKDVELRCDPISGHTALYWYRQSLGQGLEFLIYFQGNSAPDKSGLPSDRFSAERTGGSVSTLTIQRTQQEDSAVYLCASSLVGGGNQPQHFGDGTRLSIL.

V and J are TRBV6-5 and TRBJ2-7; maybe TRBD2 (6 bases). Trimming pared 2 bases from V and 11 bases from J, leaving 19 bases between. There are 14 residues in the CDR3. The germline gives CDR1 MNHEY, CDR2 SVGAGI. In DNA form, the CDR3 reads TGTGCCAGCAGTTACCAGCATAAGGAGGGAACGGAGTACTTC. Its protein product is CASSYQHKEGTEYF.

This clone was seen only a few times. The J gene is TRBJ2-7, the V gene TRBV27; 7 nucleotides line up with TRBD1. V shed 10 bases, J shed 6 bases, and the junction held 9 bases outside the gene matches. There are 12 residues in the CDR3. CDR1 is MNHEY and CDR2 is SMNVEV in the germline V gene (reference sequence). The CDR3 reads CATALGQPEQYF. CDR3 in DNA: TGTGCCACTGCCCTGGGACAGCCCGAGCAGTACTTC.

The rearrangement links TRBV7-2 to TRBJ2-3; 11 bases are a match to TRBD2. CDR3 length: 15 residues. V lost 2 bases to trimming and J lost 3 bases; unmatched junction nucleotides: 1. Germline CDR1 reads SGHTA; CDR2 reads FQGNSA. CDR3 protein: CASSLPSGGTDTQYF. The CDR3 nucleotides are TGTGCCAGCAGCTTACCTAGCGGGGGGACAGATACGCAGTATTTT.

CDR3 sequence: CASSPLLPPDYGYTF. Here the CDR3 DNA reads TGTGCCAGCTCACCTCTACTTCCACCGGACTATGGCTACACCTTC. This chain connects TRBV18 to TRBJ1-2; D uncertain. CDR1 is KGHSH, CDR2 LQKENI, per germline. V was trimmed by 3 bases and J by 3 bases, leaving 14 bases between them. The CDR3 sequence is 15 residues long. Full variable domain (remainder filled in from reference TRBV18 and TRBJ1-2): NAGVMQNPRHLVRRRGQEARLRCSPMKGHSHVYWYRQLPEEGLKFMVYLQKENIIDESGMPKERFSAEFPKEGPSILRIQQVVRGDSAAYFCASSPLLPPDYGYTFGSGTRLTVV.

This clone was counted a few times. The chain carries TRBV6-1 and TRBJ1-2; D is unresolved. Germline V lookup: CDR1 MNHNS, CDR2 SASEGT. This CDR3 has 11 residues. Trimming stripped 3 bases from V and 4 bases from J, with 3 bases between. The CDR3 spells CASSDSYGYTF. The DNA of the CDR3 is TGTGCCAGCAGTGACAGCTATGGCTACACCTTC.

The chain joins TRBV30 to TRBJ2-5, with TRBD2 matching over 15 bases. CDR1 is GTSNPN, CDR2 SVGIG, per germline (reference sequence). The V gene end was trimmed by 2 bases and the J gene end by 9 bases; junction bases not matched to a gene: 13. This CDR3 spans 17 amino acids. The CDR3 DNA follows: TGTGCCTGGAGTTTCCCGTCGTGGACTAGCGGGAGGGGGTCCCAGTACTTC. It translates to CAWSFPSWTSGRGSQYF.

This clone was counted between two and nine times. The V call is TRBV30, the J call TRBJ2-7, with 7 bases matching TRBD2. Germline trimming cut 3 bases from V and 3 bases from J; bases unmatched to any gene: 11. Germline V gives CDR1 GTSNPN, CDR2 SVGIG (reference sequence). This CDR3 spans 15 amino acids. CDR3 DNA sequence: TGTGCCTGGAGGCCCCCCCGCGGGAGAGGCTACGAGCAGTACTTC. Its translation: CAWRPPRGRGYEQYF.

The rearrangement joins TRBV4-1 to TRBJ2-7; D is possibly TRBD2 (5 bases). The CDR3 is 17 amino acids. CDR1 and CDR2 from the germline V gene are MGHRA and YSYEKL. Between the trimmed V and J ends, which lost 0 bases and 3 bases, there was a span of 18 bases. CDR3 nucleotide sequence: TGCGCCAGCAGCCAAGAAGGTAGCCTAGCAAGTTTCTACGAGCAGTACTTC. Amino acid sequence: CASSQEGSLASFYEQYF.

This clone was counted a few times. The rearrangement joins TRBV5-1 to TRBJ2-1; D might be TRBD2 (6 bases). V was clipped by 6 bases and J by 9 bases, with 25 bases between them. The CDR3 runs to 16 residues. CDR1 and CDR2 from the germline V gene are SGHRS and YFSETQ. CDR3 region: CASKLWRGGGGGEQFF. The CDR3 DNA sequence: TGCGCCAGCAAGCTGTGGAGGGGAGGAGGTGGCGGTGAGCAGTTCTTC.

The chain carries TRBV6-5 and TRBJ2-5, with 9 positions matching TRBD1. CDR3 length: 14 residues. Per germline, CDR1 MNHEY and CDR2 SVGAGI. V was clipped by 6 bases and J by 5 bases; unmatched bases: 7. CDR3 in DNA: TGTGCCAGCAGAAACACAGGGGGCGTTGAGACCCAGTACTTC. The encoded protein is CASRNTGGVETQYF.

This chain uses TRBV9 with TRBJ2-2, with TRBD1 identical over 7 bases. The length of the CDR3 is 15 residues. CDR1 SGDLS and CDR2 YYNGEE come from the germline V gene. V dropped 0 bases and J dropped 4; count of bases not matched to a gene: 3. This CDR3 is CASSVAGTATGELFF. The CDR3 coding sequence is TGTGCCAGCAGCGTAGCTGGGACAGCCACCGGGGAGCTGTTTTTT.

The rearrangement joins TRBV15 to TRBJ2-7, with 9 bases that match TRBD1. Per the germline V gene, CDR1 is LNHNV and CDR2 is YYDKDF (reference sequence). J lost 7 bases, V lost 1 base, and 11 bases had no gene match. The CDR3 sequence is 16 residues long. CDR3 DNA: TGTGCCACCAGCAGAGTATCCGGGACAGGGAAGGATGAGCAGTACTTC. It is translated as CATSRVSGTGKDEQYF.

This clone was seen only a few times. The CDR3 here is CASSLAQGTGYGYTF. Here the CDR3 DNA reads TGTGCCAGCAGCTTAGCCCAGGGGACGGGCTATGGCTACACCTTC. The V and J genes are TRBV7-3 and TRBJ1-2, with a weak D call TRBD1 (6 bases). The CDR3 sequence is 15 residues long. CDR1 SGHTA and CDR2 FQGTGA come from the germline V gene. V lost 2 bases to trimming and J lost 4 bases, with 14 bases between them.

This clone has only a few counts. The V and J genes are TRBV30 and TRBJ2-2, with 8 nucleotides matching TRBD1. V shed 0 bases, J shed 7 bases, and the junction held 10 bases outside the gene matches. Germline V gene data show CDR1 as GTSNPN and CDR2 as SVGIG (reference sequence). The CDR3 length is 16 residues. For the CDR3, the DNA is TGTGCCTGGAGTGTACTGGGGCAGGGGGCGGTCGGGGAGCTGTTTTTT. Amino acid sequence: CAWSVLGQGAVGELFF. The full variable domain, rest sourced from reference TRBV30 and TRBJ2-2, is SQTIHQWPATLVQPVGSPLSLECTVEGTSNPNLYWYRQAAGRGLQLLFYSVGIGQISSEVPQNLSASRPQDRQFILSSKKLLLSDSGFYLCAWSVLGQGAVGELFFGEGSRLTVL.